These 18 T cell receptor beta chains were all obtained from the same sample, sequenced in a study of shared clonotypes between healthy human individuals. Naive CD8 cells lacked CD45RO, underwent positive selection for CCR7 and left out terminally differentiated effector memory CD45RA+ cells. Here immunoSEQ multiplex PCR was the method, and the copy in TCRdb shows in-frame clones only, minus some. The sample lists about 2 million clones, over 85% seen once, with about 1.1% in the top ten. The sample was naive CD8+ T cells sorted from blood. Every receptor here comes from a man between 18 and 29 years old in good health.

This chain links TRBV7-3 with TRBJ2-2, with unresolved D. V was shortened by 2 bases and J by 4 bases, with 8 bases between the two germline ends. The germline gives CDR1 SGHTA, CDR2 FQGTGA. The CDR3 extends over 14 amino acids. CDR3 bases: TGTGCCAGCAGCTTACGCGGCCGCACCGGGGAGCTGTTTTTT. It encodes CASSLRGRTGELFF. The variable domain in full, completed from reference TRBV7-3 and TRBJ2-2, reads GAGVSQTPSNKVTEKGKYVELRCDPISGHTALYWYRQSLGQGPEFLIYFQGTGAADDSGLPNDRFFAVRPEGSVSTLKIQRTERGDSAVYLCASSLRGRTGELFFGEGSRLTVL.

This chain joins TRBV10-2 and TRBJ2-5; D call uncertain. V lost 2 bases to trimming and J lost 2 bases, with 12 bases between them. The germline gives CDR1 WSHSY, CDR2 SAAADI. CDR3 length: 15 residues. Here the CDR3 reads CASSEARTWQETQYF. CDR3 DNA: TGCGCCAGCAGTGAGGCACGGACGTGGCAAGAGACCCAGTACTTC.

This sequence joins TRBV5-1 and TRBJ2-7; D might be TRBD2 (6 bases). The germline V and J ends were trimmed by 2 bases and 5 bases, with 11 bases remaining between them. The CDR3 is made up of 13 amino acids. CDR1 SGHRS and CDR2 YFSETQ come from the germline V gene. This CDR3 is CASSFRWGDEQYF. Written as DNA, the CDR3 is TGCGCCAGCAGCTTCCGGTGGGGGGACGAGCAGTACTTC.

The genes are TRBV10-3 and TRBJ2-5, with D possibly matching TRBD1 (6 bases). This CDR3 has 13 residues. V shed 10 bases and J shed 5 bases, with 17 bases lying between them. CDR1 is ENHRY, CDR2 SYGVKD, per germline. The CDR3 DNA reads TGTGCCAGCTACAGGGAACCGGGGGAGACCCAGTACTTC. Encoded protein: CASYREPGETQYF.

V usage is TRBV5-1 and J usage is TRBJ1-6, with D tentatively TRBD1 (5 bases). V gave up 8 bases and J gave up 7 bases, with 16 bases separating them. The CDR3 runs 14 residues. Germline CDR1 is SGHRS and CDR2 is YFSETQ. Written as DNA, the CDR3 is TGCGCCAGTGGGACCGACGAGGGGAATTCACCCCTCCACTTT. Protein product: CASGTDEGNSPLHF.

V is TRBV30 and J is TRBJ1-4; TRBD1 matches 7 bases. This CDR3 region has 14 residues. J lost 8 bases, V lost 5 bases, and 11 bases had no gene match. Germline CDR1 is GTSNPN and CDR2 is SVGIG (reference sequence). The CDR3 loop is CAWDAWGTEEKLFF. Written as DNA, the CDR3 is TGTGCCTGGGACGCTTGGGGGACAGAAGAAAAACTGTTTTTT.

The chain joins TRBV5-1 to TRBJ2-6, with D hard to call. CDR1 and CDR2 (germline): SGHRS, YFSETQ. V was cut by 0 bases and J by 0 bases, with 10 bases left in between. This CDR3 has 17 residues. The CDR3 loop is CASSLEVTNSGANVLTF. DNA for the CDR3: TGCGCCAGCAGCTTGGAGGTCACAAACTCTGGGGCCAACGTCCTGACTTTC.

This clone was seen a single time. This sequence joins TRBV7-9 and TRBJ2-7, with D possibly TRBD2 on 5 matching bases. Trimming took off 5 bases at V and 2 bases at J, with 13 bases between the two ends. Looked up from germline, CDR1 is SEHNR and CDR2 is FQNEAQ (reference sequence). The CDR3 totals 14 residues. Here the CDR3 DNA reads TGTGCCAGCAGCCCGTCGGGGATCCCCTACGAGCAGTACTTC. This encodes CASSPSGIPYEQYF.

Concerning this clone itself: Other nucleotide sequences in the sample specify the same CDR3. J is TRBJ2-2 and V is TRBV7-9; D unresolved. Germline CDR1 and CDR2: SEHNR and FQNEAQ (reference sequence). The CDR3 contains 13 residues. The ends were cut back, 1 base at V and 6 bases at J, with 6 bases in the middle. CDR3 in amino acids: CASSLVGSGELFF. The CDR3 DNA reads TGTGCCAGCAGCTTAGTTGGATCCGGGGAGCTGTTTTTT.

The chain has TRBV28 and TRBJ1-3; 8 positions agree with TRBD1. CDR3 length equals 14 residues. Looked up from germline, CDR1 is MDHEN and CDR2 is SYDVKM. After removal of 3 bases from V and 4 bases from J, the junction contained 2 bases not matched to a gene. The CDR3 loop reads CASSFRGLGNTIYF. In nucleotides, the CDR3 is TGTGCCAGCAGTTTCAGGGGGCTCGGAAACACCATATATTTT.

The gene calls are TRBV4-2 and TRBJ1-1; D uncertain. V lost 4 bases and J 1 base, leaving 10 bases between the germline ends. Germline V gene sequence: CDR1 LGHNA, CDR2 YNFKEQ. The CDR3 extends over 14 amino acids. The CDR3 sequence: CASSRKDQNTEAFF. The CDR3 DNA reads as TGTGCCAGCAGCCGAAAGGACCAGAACACTGAAGCTTTCTTT.

The rearrangement joins TRBV5-5 to TRBJ1-1; 7 bases align to TRBD1. Trimming removed 2 bases from V and 3 bases from J; junction bases left unmatched: 4. The CDR3 contains 14 residues. CDR1 is SGHKS, CDR2 YYEKEE, per germline (reference sequence). This CDR3 reads CASSLGGWYTEAFF. The CDR3 nucleotides are TGTGCCAGCAGCTTAGGGGGCTGGTACACTGAAGCTTTCTTT.

The chain carries TRBV30 and TRBJ2-3, with 7 nucleotides matching TRBD1. V dropped 3 bases and J dropped 2; count of bases not matched to a gene: 5. The germline V gene has CDR1 GTSNPN and CDR2 SVGIG (reference sequence). The CDR3 covers 14 residues. The DNA for the CDR3 is TGTGCCTGGAGCCGGGACAGCTTCACAGATACGCAGTATTTT. Encoded protein: CAWSRDSFTDTQYF. The entire variable domain, with the rest obtained from reference TRBV30 and TRBJ2-3, is as follows: SQTIHQWPATLVQPVGSPLSLECTVEGTSNPNLYWYRQAAGRGLQLLFYSVGIGQISSEVPQNLSASRPQDRQFILSSKKLLLSDSGFYLCAWSRDSFTDTQYFGPGTRLTVL.

This clone was picked up one time. V gene TRBV2 combines with J gene TRBJ1-4; TRBD1 matches at 7 bases. This CDR3 comprises 14 residues. The V gene end was trimmed by 4 bases and the J gene end by 6 bases; junction bases not matched to a gene: 5. Germline V lookup: CDR1 SNHLY, CDR2 FYNNEI. The CDR3 coding sequence is TGTGCCAGCAGTGTTGGGACAGTCGATGAAAAACTGTTTTTT. Encoded protein: CASSVGTVDEKLFF.

This chain links TRBV30 with TRBJ1-3; possibly TRBD1 for D (5 bases). V shed 2 bases and J shed 0 bases, with 14 bases lying between them. The CDR3 sequence is 16 residues long. The V gene's germline CDR1 is GTSNPN and CDR2 SVGIG (reference sequence). The CDR3 DNA sequence: TGTGCCTGGAGTTATGAGGACATCTACTCTGGAAACACCATATATTTT. Its translation is CAWSYEDIYSGNTIYF.

The genes are TRBV6-1 and TRBJ1-5; 9 positions agree with TRBD1. The CDR3 has 18 residues. The V gene's germline CDR1 is MNHNS and CDR2 SASEGT. Losses at the gene ends were 2 bases for V and 2 bases for J; bases not matched to a gene: 10. As DNA, the CDR3 is TGTGCCAGCAGTGAAACAGGGGGCGAGGGGTTGGGCAATCAGCCCCAGCATTTT. Protein: CASSETGGEGLGNQPQHF.

The V and J genes are TRBV11-2 and TRBJ2-5, with D uncertain. The V end lost 1 base, the J end lost 6 bases, and 9 bases lay between the germline ends. This CDR3 spans 13 amino acids. CDR1 is SGHAT and CDR2 is FQNNGV in the germline V gene. CDR3 protein: CASSLGHFKTQYF. CDR3 coding DNA: TGTGCCAGCAGCTTAGGTCATTTTAAGACCCAGTACTTC.

The chain combines TRBV6-5 with TRBJ2-3; D might be TRBD2 (5 bases). Looked up from germline, CDR1 is MNHEY and CDR2 is SVGAGI. V shed 7 bases and J shed 4 bases, with 15 bases lying between them. The CDR3 length is 14 residues. The CDR3 DNA follows: TGTGCCAGCATGGGAGTCGGGTTGGCAGATACGCAGTATTTT. Its protein is CASMGVGLADTQYF.